A single sample gave rise to the 3 T cell receptor beta chains below, sequenced in a study of tissue T cells after allogeneic stem cell transplantation. Clones were read by immunoSEQ multiplex PCR, and TCRdb kept only the in-frame ones, dropping some. Among under 8,000 clones listed, 34% were seen once. Described time point: mouse harvest day 14 after allogeneic transplant. Tail vein injection delivered 10^7 T-cell-depleted bone marrow cells and 10^6 splenic CD5+ T cells. Specimen: skin. All receptors derive from a female BALB/c mouse given C57BL/6 T cells with graft-versus-host disease after an allogeneic hematopoietic cell transplant.

This clone was detected only a few times. Gene names refer to mouse genes. The CDR3 goes on 1 residue after the read ends, and that part is filled in from the germline J gene. The genes are TRBV26 and TRBJ1-4; no reliable D call. Germline V gene data show CDR1 as KGHPV and CDR2 as FQNQEV (reference sequence). The CDR3 extends over 14 amino acids. Trimming left V 4 bases short and J 0 bases short, with 6 bases between. CDR3 bases read: TGTGCCAGCAGTCCCTCAATTTCCAACGAAAGATTATTT. Translation: CASSPSISNERLF. The complete CDR3 reads CASSPSISNERLFF.

Points on this clone: Any gene name here is a mouse gene name. Coverage ceases 1 residue before the CDR3 finishes, and the germline J gene fills in the end. The chain links TRBV3 to TRBJ2-7; 11 bases match TRBD1. The CDR3 totals 14 residues. Germline values: CDR1 SNHLY, CDR2 FYNGKV (reference sequence). V was pared by 1 base and J by 7 bases, with 3 bases of the junction left unmatched. The CDR3: CASSLGDRGWEQYF. The sequenced part of the CDR3 DNA is TGTGCCAGCAGCTTAGGGGACAGGGGGTGGGAACAGTAC.

Comment on this clone: The gene names here belong to mouse. Read sequence stops 1 residue before the CDR3 end, and the germline J gene provides the missing end. The V gene is TRBV2, the J gene TRBJ2-7, with D maybe TRBD2 (6 bases). The CDR3 sequence is 13 residues long. Between the trimmed V and J ends, which lost 0 bases and 6 bases, there was a span of 9 bases. CDR1 and CDR2 (germline): LGHNA, YSYQKL. CDR3 bases read: TGTGCCAGCAGCCAAGACCGGGACTTTGAACAGTAC. This translates into CASSQDRDFEQY. The complete CDR3 protein is CASSQDRDFEQYF.